This TCR beta chain was documented in a study of cytomegalovirus exposure and HLA in healthy donors. Findings and caveats of the study: Researchers counted over 150 TCR beta chains as cytomegalovirus-associated. In vitro, three CMV-associated chains proved specific for CMV antigens. First-cohort TCR clusters were later found to tend to co-occur in the 120 or so validation repertoires.

Comments on this clone: What it binds is unknown.

Using immunoSEQ multiplex PCR, the repertoire was profiled, and TCRdb retains in-frame clones only, with some absent. The table records 150,000 to 200,000 clones, approximately 84% of them present only once. V lost 10 bases and J 4 bases, leaving 15 bases between the germline ends. The CDR3 is 13 amino acids. From germline, CDR1 is SGHNT and CDR2 YYREEE (reference sequence). It was the approximately 130-subject validation cohort, separate from the roughly 700-subject first cohort, to which the donors belonged. The sequence derives from a man aged 18 to 29 in good health and CMV-seropositive. Sequenced sample: PBMCs. The chain uses TRBV5-4 and TRBJ2-1, with D possibly being TRBD2 (5 bases). CDR3 amino acids: CAYRGRIYNEQFF. In DNA, the CDR3 is TGTGCCTATCGAGGGCGGATATACAATGAGCAGTTCTTC.